The clone carrying this TCR beta chain was detected a few times. As yet, its antigen is unknown. TCRdb ran MiXCR on the 5' RACE reads and lists one entry per CDR3 protein. The sample lists approximately 530,000 distinct CDR3 sequences; about 20% were seen once. Every one of the donors was a healthy Caucasian. These data come from a study of identical twins. The study's findings and limits: Twins' surplus sharing was weaker for beta out-of-frame sequences. The authors drew conclusions from cross-sectional statistical analysis rather than following the same donors. Cord blood's abundant beta clonotypes had fewer insertions, unlike memory repertoires.

The germline V and J ends were trimmed by 0 bases and 1 base, with 10 bases remaining between them. The germline CDR1 and CDR2 sequences are SGDLS and YYNGEE. The CDR3 is made up of 16 amino acids. The same data also contributed to another study, on yellow fever vaccine responses in identical twins.

The clonotype was recovered from a woman aged 18 to 35 in good health. Sequenced input: CD4+ T cells sorted from blood. The V and J genes are TRBV9 and TRBJ2-2; TRBD1 might be the D (6 bases). The CDR3 reads CASSVVGRGNTGELFF. For the CDR3, the DNA is TGTGCCAGCAGCGTAGTAGGCAGGGGGAACACCGGGGAGCTGTTTTTT. Combining the CDR3 with reference TRBV9 and TRBJ2-2 gives the whole variable domain DSGVTQTPKHLITATGQRVTLRCSPRSGDLSVYWYQQSLDQGLQFLIQYYNGEERAKGNILERFSAQQFPDLHSELNLSSLELGDSALYFCASSVVGRGNTGELFFGEGSRLTVL.